This T cell receptor beta chain was profiled in a study of CD8+ T cells in alopecia areata. Study conclusions and caveats: For lesional scalp, especially alopecia totalis/universalis, clonality was higher than in normal scalp. Sequencing of scalp tissue also captures the resident alphabeta T cells of normal skin.

Punch biopsies of lesional scalp, plus peripheral blood, were taken from alopecia areata patients. Cell sorting was applied to PBMCs, and CD4+ and CD8+ T cells were collected. The authors extracted RNA and reverse transcribed it into cDNA as the sequencing template. Generated by immunoSEQ multiplex PCR, the TCRdb table keeps only in-frame clones and is missing some. Among over 95,000 clones listed, 41% were seen once. V lost 7 bases to trimming and J lost 8 bases; unmatched junction nucleotides: 6. CDR1 MGHDK and CDR2 SYGVNS come from the germline V gene. This CDR3 has 12 amino acids. Comments on this clone: As yet, its antigen is unknown.

Sequencing was carried out using CD4+ T cells sorted from blood. This clonotype originated in a human donor with alopecia areata. The V call is TRBV25-1, the J call TRBJ1-2, with 8 bases aligning to TRBD1. CDR3 sequence (DNA): TGTGCCAGCACTTCGGACAGGGTCGGCTACACCTTC. It codes for CASTSDRVGYTF.